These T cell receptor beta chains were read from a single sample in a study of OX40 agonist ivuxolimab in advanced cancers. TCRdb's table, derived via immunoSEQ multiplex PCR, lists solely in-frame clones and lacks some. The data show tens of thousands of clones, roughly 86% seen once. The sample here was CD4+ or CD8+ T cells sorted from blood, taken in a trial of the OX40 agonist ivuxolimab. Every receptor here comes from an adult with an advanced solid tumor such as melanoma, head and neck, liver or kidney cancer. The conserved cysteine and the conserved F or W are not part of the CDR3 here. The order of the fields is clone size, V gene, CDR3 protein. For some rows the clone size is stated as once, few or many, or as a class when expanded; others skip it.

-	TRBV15	ATSSDTPTSLRDTQY
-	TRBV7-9	ASIADRSGEQY
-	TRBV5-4	ASSSEANTGELF
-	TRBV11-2	ASSLLLSREDAIQY
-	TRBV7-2	ASSSGLAPKRGEQY
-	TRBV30	AWSSGTSHGYT
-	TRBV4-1	ASSSDRAPNSPLH
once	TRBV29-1	SVDVRTGPTEAF
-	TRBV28	ASSPGLGNNEQF
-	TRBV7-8	ASSLAYTGGPIYEQY
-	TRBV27	ASSLTGQREQF
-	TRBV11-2	ASSSEGAYEQY
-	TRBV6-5	ASRPGLHGAQY
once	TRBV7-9	ASSLGYRELDTDTQY
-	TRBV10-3	AISDGWGGYNEQF
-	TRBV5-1	ASSLASGSPGELF
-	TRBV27	ASSLSDVNQPQH
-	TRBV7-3	ASSFPQGDTNTGELF
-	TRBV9	ASSVTSSGEQY
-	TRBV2	ASMVGRERAGTGELF
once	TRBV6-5	ASSYSLQGRELF
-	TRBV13	ASSLAGWSDEQF
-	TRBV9	ASSASVINYGYT
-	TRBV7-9	ASSLATGGTNTGELF
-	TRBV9	ASSVNTGNTIY
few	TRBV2	ASSEGLAELYEQY
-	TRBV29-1	SVDTGTGAEKLF
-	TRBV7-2	ASSPRGQSQETQY
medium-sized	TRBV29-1	SAIPRHGTEAF
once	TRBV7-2	ASSPSRFYSPGQPQH
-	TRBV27	ASSLSRGYEQY
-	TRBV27	ASSLSMGGAGELF
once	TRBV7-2	ASSPGLAGGRETQY
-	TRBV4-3	ASSQSAGGHETQY
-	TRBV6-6	ASSYESSGQETQY
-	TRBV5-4	ASSLDVRIYGYT
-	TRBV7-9	ASSLVGVAYEQY
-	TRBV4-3	ASSQDRAEQY
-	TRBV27	ASSTPYEQY
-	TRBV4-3	ASSQGTPGDTQY
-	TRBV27	ASSLGNEQF
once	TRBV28	ASRESRDPRNGYT
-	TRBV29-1	SVEQTGVSYEQY
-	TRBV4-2	ASSQRDSRQGSPVLF
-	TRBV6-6	ASSIAGDFEQY
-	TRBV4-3	ASSQDRAGAMNTEAF
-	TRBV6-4	ASSDVYRTRNNQPQH
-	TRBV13	ASSRIGANVLT
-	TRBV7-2	ASSLFPGQASTYEQY
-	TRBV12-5	ASGLRRGANNEQF
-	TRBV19	ASSIGQVPYNEQF
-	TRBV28	ASSSLGGETDTQY
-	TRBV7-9	ASSPRLAGPDRTQY
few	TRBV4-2	ASSQGERAETQY
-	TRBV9	ASTRGNTGELF
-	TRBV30	ASPGESGGYT
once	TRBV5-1	ASSLWGSTDTQY
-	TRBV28	ASSSRLVLRTGELF
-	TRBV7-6	ASSLGPHTYEQY